This TCR beta chain is from a study of blood T cell repertoires in COVID-19. Background on the study: Material from acute and convalescent COVID-19 was sourced from the United States, Italy and Spain. The cDNA or gDNA used as material had been derived from T cells, B-cell-depleted T cells, or PBMCs.

Germline loops: CDR1 SGHDT, CDR2 YYEEEE. CDR3 length: 16 residues. The ends were cut back, 4 bases at V and 0 bases at J, with 15 bases in the middle. The repertoire was sequenced with immunoSEQ multiplex PCR; TCRdb's copy has only in-frame clones and lacks some. The table lists about 220,000 clones, 80% to 90% of them singletons. The specimen sequenced was peripheral blood. The chain couples TRBV5-6 to TRBJ2-3, with a possible D match to TRBD1 (6 bases). This TCR derives from a man aged 25 to 40 who had recovered from COVID-19. CDR3 sequence reads: CASSQPGTPSTDTQYF. The DNA of the CDR3 is TGTGCCAGCAGCCAGCCCGGGACACCAAGCACAGATACGCAGTATTTT.